This TCR beta chain was documented in a study of tumor-infiltrating T cells and Merkel cell polyomavirus (dated by TCRdb to the late 2010s). With respect to the entire study: In Merkel cell carcinoma patients, the study examined CD8+ T cells specific for the Merkel cell polyomavirus KLL epitope. Across the study, one tumor sample was a frozen nodal tumor digest and one was a flash-frozen core biopsy of a metastasis. Patient treatments varied, were not standardized, and included chemotherapy, radiation and immunotherapies. Most whole-tumor samples were roughly 23-micron curls cut from formalin-fixed, paraffin-embedded tissue blocks. TRB sequencing was performed on KLL-tetramer-sorted cells from blood or tumor-infiltrating lymphocytes in roughly 15 samples, as well as on some twelve matched whole-tumor samples. Patients presented at varying disease stages and were followed for a median of 2.7 years, with a range of 1.

Concerning this clone itself: Its specific antigen is unknown. No per-base quality is available; no much larger clone lies one base away.

What the study reported, not specific to this receptor: The small sample size of the study (n of about 13 patients) is recognized as a limitation. The study examined just one viral epitope, so T cells targeting other Merkel cell polyomavirus epitopes were not captured. More unique KLL-specific clonotypes in tumors (roughly 5-110 vs 0-3) was associated with a significant MCC-specific survival advantage (P = 0.0051). KLL-specific TRB repertoires were diverse and largely private, with only one public clonotype among 397 unique sequences, shared by two patients. Significantly improved MCC-specific survival was associated with a higher intratumoral fraction of KLL-specific T cells (roughly 1.8-18% versus about 0-0.15%).

The library was built by means of the immunoSEQ multiplex PCR assay. Genomic DNA extraction, TRB sequencing and normalization were carried out by Adaptive Biotechnologies (Seattle, WA). Under the source paper's analysis protocol: Clonality was computed as one minus Shannon entropy of productive TRB sequences normalized by log2 of unique productive sequences. KLL-specific clonotypes in tumors were identified by matching TCRbeta CDR3 amino acid sequences with those from each patient's tetramer-sorted sample. TCRdb stores this immuneACCESS table with in-frame sequences only. Part of the clones is absent; in the studies checked, under half of the shortfall reflects unresolved V genes, and no reason is known for the rest. That table supplies the V and J calls and clone size; D and trimming were determined from the DNA. A total of 24,000 or so clones appear in this sample, nearly 90% of them only once. Of the sample, about 2.7% is held by the ten largest clones.

Robust positive staining for Merkel cell polyomavirus Large T antigen was observed by immunohistochemistry in the tumors of all patients. Twelve Merkel cell carcinoma patients were included, each with robust KLL-tetramer+ populations (above 0.04% of CD8+ T cells) in blood and/or cultured TIL. Every patient was Caucasian, and patient ages had a median of around 65 years and ranged from about 50 to 77 years. Lymph node tumors were analyzed for patients with unknown primaries presenting with nodal disease, or where primary tissue was insufficient. According to the germline V gene, CDR1 reads SQVTM and CDR2 reads ANQGSEA. Counted from cysteine to phenylalanine, this CDR3 has 13 amino acids. Of all the DNA, just the CDR3 is kept, 39 bases in frame from base 1. Here V drops 7 bases and J drops 2 bases, and the junction holds 4 bases not matched to any gene.

What was sequenced was lymph node tissue. The TCR sequence derives from a man aged 50 or older with Merkel cell carcinoma. The V gene is TRBV29-1 and the J gene is TRBJ1-1, and TRBD1 matches 10 of the central bases. CDR3 loop: CSGWDRGNTEAFF. The nucleotide sequence is TGCAGCGGTTGGGACAGGGGAAACACTGAAGCTTTCTTT.